A selection of T cell receptor beta chains follows, all from one sample in a study of blood T cell repertoires in COVID-19. The table came from immunoSEQ multiplex PCR; TCRdb's copy has only in-frame clones and leaves some out. The table includes around 200,000 clones, around nine tenths detected once. The sample consisted of peripheral blood. The source is a man in his 60s who had recovered from COVID-19. The CDR3 runs from the conserved cysteine through the conserved F or W. Each record gives: V gene, J gene, clone size, D gene, CDR3 DNA, CDR3 protein. The D gene is left open where the match is weak. The size field is filled for only some rows; it gives once, few, many or a size class.

TRBV28,TRBJ2-5,NA,TRBD2,TGTGCCAGCAGTCCGGCTGGGGTCGGGACGGGAGGGGAGACCCAGTACTTC,CASSPAGVGTGGETQYF
TRBV5-4,TRBJ2-7,NA,NA,TGTGCCAGCAGCCCGGGGACTTCTCCCTACGAGCAGTACTTC,CASSPGTSPYEQYF
TRBV5-5,TRBJ1-1,NA,NA,TGTGCCAGCAGCTTTCGACCCACCAGCGGCACTGAAGCTTTCTTT,CASSFRPTSGTEAFF
TRBV7-8,TRBJ2-7,NA,TRBD1,TGTGCCAGCAGCTTTCGGACAGGGACGGCCGAGCAGTACTTC,CASSFRTGTAEQYF
TRBV25-1,TRBJ2-5,NA,NA,TGTGCCAGCAGTGACGGTCGGGGGGCCGGGGAGACCCAGTACTTC,CASSDGRGAGETQYF
TRBV30,TRBJ2-7,NA,NA,TGTGCCTGGAGTGGGAAGGGGGGGGCCTACGAGCAGTACTTC,CAWSGKGGAYEQYF
TRBV18,TRBJ1-1,NA,TRBD1,TGTGCCAGCTCACCTACGACAGGGCGCACTGAAGCTTTCTTT,CASSPTTGRTEAFF
TRBV12-3/TRBV12-4,TRBJ1-3,NA,NA,TGTGCCAGCAGTTTCACTGAAGGAAACACCATATATTTT,CASSFTEGNTIYF
TRBV28,TRBJ1-5,NA,NA,TGTGCCAGCAGCCTCCGGGAGAGGAGGAACAATCAGCCCCAGCATTTT,CASSLRERRNNQPQHF
TRBV5-1,TRBJ2-1,NA,TRBD1,TGCGCCAGCAGCTCAACCGACGGGACAGGGGGCTACAATGAGCAGTTCTTC,CASSSTDGTGGYNEQFF
TRBV28,TRBJ2-7,once,NA,TGTGCCAGCAGTAAGGCAGGTCTACCCTACGAGCAGTACTTC,CASSKAGLPYEQYF